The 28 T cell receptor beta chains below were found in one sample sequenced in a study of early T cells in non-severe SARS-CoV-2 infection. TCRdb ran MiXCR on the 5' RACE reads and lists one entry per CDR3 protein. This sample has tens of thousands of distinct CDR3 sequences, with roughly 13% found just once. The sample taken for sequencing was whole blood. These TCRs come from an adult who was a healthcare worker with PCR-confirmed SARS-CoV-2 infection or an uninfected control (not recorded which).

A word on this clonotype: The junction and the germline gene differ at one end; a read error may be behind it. The CDR3: CGSSLAGVSGSTIYF. The DNA of the CDR3 is TGTGGCAGCAGCTTAGCTGGGGTCTCTGGAAGCACCATATATTTT. This sequence joins TRBV7-2 and TRBJ1-3; no clear D gene. Germline V gene sequence: CDR1 SGHTA, CDR2 FQGNSA. This CDR3 has 15 residues.

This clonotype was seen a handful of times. CDR3: CASSPGAAESTEAFF. As DNA, the CDR3 is TGTGCCAGCAGCCCCGGGGCGGCAGAGAGCACTGAAGCTTTCTTT. The chain links TRBV7-9 to TRBJ1-1, with D perhaps TRBD1 (5 bases). The V end lost 5 bases, the J end lost 4 bases, and 17 bases lay between the germline ends. Germline-derived CDR1 and CDR2 are SEHNR and FQNEAQ (reference sequence). CDR3 length equals 15 residues.

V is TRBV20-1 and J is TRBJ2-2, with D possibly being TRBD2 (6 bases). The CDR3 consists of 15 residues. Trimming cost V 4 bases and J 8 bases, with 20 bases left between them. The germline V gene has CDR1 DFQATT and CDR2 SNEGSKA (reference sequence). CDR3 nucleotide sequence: TGCAGTGCTACCAAAGGACTACGCCTTTCGGGGGAGCTGTTTTTT. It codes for CSATKGLRLSGELFF.

CDR3 protein: CSVVWTGSSYNEQFF. The CDR3 coding sequence is TGCAGCGTTGTTTGGACAGGGTCAAGCTACAATGAGCAGTTCTTC. V usage is TRBV29-1 and J usage is TRBJ2-1; TRBD1 matches at 8 bases. CDR1 is SQVTM, CDR2 ANQGSEA, per germline. The V segment lost 4 bases and the J segment 3 bases; nucleotides outside the gene matches: 8. The CDR3 consists of 15 residues.

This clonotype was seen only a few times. CDR3 sequence reads: CASSLVFDNEQFF. As DNA, the CDR3 is TGTGCCAGCAGCTTAGTGTTTGACAATGAGCAGTTCTTC. The chain employs TRBV11-1 and TRBJ2-1; no clear D gene. Trimming cost V 1 base and J 5 bases, with 6 bases left between them. CDR3 length: 13 residues. CDR1 and CDR2 from the germline V gene are SGHAT and FQDESV (reference sequence).

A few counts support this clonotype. Written as DNA, the CDR3 is TGTGCCAGCAGCCACCCAAGGAGCAGGAGCGGGAGCCTCACAGATACGCAGTATTTT. Its protein product is CASSHPRSRSGSLTDTQYF. J is TRBJ2-3 and V is TRBV3-1; 8 bases match TRBD2. The V segment lost 3 bases and the J segment 2 bases; nucleotides outside the gene matches: 16. Germline lookup yields CDR1 LGHDT and CDR2 YNNKEL (reference sequence). CDR3 length equals 19 residues.

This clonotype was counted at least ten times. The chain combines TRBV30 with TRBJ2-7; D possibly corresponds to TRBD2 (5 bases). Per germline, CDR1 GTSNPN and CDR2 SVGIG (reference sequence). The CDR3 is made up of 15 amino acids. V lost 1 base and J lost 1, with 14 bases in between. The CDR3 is CAWSAGLLLSYEQYF. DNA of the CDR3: TGTGCCTGGAGTGCCGGACTCTTACTATCCTACGAGCAGTACTTC.

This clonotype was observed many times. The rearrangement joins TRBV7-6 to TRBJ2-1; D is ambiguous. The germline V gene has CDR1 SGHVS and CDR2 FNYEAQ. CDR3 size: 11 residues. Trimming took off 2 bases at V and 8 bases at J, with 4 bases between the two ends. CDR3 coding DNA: TGTGCCAGCAGCTTATTCGATGAGCAGTTCTTC. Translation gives CASSLFDEQFF.

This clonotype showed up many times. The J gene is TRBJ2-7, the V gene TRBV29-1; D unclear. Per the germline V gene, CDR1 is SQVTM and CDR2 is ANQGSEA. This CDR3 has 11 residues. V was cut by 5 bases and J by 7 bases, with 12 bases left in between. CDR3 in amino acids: CSVNVRQEQYF. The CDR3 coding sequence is TGCAGCGTTAATGTCCGCCAGGAGCAGTACTTC.

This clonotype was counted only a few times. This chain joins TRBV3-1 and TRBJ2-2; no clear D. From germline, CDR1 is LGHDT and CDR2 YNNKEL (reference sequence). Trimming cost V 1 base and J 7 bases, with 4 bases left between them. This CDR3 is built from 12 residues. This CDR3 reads CASSQGGGELFF. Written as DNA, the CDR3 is TGTGCCAGCAGCCAAGGTGGCGGGGAGCTGTTTTTT.

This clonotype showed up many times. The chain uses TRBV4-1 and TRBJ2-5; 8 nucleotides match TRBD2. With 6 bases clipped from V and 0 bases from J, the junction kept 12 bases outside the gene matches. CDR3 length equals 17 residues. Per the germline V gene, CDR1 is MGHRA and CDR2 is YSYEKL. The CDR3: CASRRAVAGTYQETQYF. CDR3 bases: TGCGCCAGCAGACGGGCCGTAGCGGGAACTTACCAAGAGACCCAGTACTTC.

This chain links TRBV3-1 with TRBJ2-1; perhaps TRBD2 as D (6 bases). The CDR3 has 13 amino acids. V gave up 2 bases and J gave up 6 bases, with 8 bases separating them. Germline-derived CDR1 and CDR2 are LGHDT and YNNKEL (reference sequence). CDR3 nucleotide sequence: TGTGCCAGCAGCCAAAGGGGAGGCAATGAGCAGTTCTTC. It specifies CASSQRGGNEQFF.

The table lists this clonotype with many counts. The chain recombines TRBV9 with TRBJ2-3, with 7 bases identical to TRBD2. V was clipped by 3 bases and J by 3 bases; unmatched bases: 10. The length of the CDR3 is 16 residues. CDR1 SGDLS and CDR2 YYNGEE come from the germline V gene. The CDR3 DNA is TGTGCCAGCAGCGGAGAACGGACTAGAGGGACAGATACGCAGTATTTT. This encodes CASSGERTRGTDTQYF.

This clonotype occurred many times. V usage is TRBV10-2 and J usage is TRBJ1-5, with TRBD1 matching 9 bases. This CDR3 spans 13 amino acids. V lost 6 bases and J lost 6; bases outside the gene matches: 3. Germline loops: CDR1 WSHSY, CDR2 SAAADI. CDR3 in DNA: TGCGCCAGCAGGGACAGGGGACTTCAGCCCCAGCATTTT. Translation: CASRDRGLQPQHF.

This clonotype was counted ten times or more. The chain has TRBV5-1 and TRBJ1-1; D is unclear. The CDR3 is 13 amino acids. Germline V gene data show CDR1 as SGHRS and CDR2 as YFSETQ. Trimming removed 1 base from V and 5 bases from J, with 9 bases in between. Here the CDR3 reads CASSLTGGTEAFF. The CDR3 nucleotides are TGCGCCAGCAGCTTGACGGGAGGGACTGAAGCTTTCTTT.

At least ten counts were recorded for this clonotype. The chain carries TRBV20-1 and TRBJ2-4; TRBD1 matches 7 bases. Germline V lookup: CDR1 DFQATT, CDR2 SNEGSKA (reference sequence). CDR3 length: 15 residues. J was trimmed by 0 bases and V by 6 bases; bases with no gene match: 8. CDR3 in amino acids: CSAPWDRSAKNIQYF. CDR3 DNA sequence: TGCAGTGCCCCCTGGGACAGATCAGCCAAAAACATTCAGTACTTC.

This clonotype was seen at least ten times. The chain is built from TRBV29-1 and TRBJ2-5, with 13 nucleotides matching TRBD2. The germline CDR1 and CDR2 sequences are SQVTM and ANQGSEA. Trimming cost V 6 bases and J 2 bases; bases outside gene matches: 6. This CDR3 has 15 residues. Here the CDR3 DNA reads TGCAGCGTCGGACTAGCGGGAGATCTACAAGAGACCCAGTACTTC. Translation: CSVGLAGDLQETQYF.

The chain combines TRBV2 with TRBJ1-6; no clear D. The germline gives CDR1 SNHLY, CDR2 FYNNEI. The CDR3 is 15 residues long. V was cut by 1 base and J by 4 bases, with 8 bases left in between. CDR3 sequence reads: CASSEGQRYNSPLHF. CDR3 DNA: TGTGCCAGCAGTGAAGGGCAGCGGTATAATTCACCCCTCCACTTT.

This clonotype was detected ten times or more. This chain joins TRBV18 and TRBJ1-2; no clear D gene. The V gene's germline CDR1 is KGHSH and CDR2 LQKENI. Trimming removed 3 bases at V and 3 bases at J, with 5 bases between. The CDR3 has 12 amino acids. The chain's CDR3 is CASSPEYYGYTF. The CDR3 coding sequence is TGTGCCAGCTCACCCGAATACTATGGCTACACCTTC.

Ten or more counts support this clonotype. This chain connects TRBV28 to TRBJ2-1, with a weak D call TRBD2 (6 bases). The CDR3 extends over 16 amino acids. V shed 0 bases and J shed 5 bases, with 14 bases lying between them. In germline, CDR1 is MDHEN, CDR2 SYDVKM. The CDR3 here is CASSLWSAGSDNEQFF. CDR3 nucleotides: TGTGCCAGCAGTTTATGGAGCGCGGGATCTGACAATGAGCAGTTCTTC.

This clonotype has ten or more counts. The CDR3 DNA is TGTGCCAGCAGCTTAGTGGGCGGACAGTACAATGAGCAGTTCTTC. Its protein is CASSLVGGQYNEQFF. The chain carries TRBV7-2 and TRBJ2-1, with a weak D call TRBD1 (6 bases). The CDR3 runs to 15 residues. Germline V gene lookup returns CDR1 SGHTA and CDR2 FQGNSA. The ends were cut back, 1 base at V and 4 bases at J, with 11 bases in the middle.

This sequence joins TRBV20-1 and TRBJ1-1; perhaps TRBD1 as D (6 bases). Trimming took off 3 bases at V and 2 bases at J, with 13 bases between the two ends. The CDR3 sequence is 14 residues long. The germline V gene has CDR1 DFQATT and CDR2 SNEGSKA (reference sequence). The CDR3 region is CSARRDTGNTEAFF. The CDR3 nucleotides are TGCAGTGCTAGGCGGGACACCGGTAACACTGAAGCTTTCTTT.

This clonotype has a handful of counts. The CDR3 loop reads CSLSLGETEAFF. The DNA for the CDR3 is TGCAGCCTCTCCTTAGGGGAGACTGAAGCTTTCTTT. V is TRBV29-1 and J is TRBJ1-1; possible D gene TRBD1, 5 bases. The CDR3 is made up of 12 amino acids. V was pared by 8 bases and J by 5 bases, with 15 bases between. CDR1 and CDR2 (germline): SQVTM, ANQGSEA.

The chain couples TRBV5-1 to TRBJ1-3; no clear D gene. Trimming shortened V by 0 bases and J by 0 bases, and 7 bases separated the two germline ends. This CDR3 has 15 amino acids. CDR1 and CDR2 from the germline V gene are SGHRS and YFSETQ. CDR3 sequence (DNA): TGCGCCAGCAGCTTGGAAGGACTCTCTGGAAACACCATATATTTT. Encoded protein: CASSLEGLSGNTIYF.

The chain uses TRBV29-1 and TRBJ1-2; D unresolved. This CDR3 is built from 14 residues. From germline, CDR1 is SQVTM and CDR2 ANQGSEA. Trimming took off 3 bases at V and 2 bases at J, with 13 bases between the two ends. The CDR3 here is CSVDKYSKNYGYTF. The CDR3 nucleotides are TGCAGCGTTGATAAGTACAGCAAAAACTATGGCTACACCTTC.

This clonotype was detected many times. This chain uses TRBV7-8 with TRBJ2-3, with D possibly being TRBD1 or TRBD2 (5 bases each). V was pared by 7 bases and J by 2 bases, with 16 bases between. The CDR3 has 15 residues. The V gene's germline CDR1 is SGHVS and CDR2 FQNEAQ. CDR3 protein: CASIKGRQHTDTQYF. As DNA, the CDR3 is TGTGCCAGCATAAAGGGACGGCAGCACACAGATACGCAGTATTTT.

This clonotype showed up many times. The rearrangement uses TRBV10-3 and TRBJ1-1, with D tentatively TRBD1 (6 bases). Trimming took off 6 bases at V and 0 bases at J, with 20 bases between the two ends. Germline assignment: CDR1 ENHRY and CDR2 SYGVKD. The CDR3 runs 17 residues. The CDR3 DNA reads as TGTGCCATCAGCACGGGACGGACAGCGGGAATGAACACTGAAGCTTTCTTT. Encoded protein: CAISTGRTAGMNTEAFF.

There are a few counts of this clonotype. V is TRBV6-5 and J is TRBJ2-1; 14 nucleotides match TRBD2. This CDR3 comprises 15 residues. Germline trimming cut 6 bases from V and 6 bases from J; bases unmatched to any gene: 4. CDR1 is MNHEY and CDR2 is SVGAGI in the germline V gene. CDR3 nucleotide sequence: TGTGCCAGCAGCCGGACTAGCGGGGGGATCAATGAGCAGTTCTTC. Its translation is CASSRTSGGINEQFF.